This T cell receptor beta chain is drawn from a study of control samples from healthy donors and cancer patients. Per germline, CDR1 KGHSH and CDR2 LQKENI. This CDR3 comprises 16 residues. Trimming removed 2 bases from V and 2 bases from J, with 13 bases in between. TCRdb's copy holds only in-frame clones and misses some; the assay was immunoSEQ multiplex PCR. The data show around 50,000 clones, with 80% to 95% seen just once and under 0.95% held by the top ten. The origin of this receptor is a man aged 25-45 years with colorectal cancer. The chain joins TRBV18 to TRBJ2-1, with D perhaps matching TRBD1 (6 bases). The material sequenced was PBMCs. Here the CDR3 reads CASSPKGTGTYNEQFF. The CDR3 coding sequence is TGTGCCAGCTCACCAAAGGGAACAGGGACCTACAATGAGCAGTTCTTC.